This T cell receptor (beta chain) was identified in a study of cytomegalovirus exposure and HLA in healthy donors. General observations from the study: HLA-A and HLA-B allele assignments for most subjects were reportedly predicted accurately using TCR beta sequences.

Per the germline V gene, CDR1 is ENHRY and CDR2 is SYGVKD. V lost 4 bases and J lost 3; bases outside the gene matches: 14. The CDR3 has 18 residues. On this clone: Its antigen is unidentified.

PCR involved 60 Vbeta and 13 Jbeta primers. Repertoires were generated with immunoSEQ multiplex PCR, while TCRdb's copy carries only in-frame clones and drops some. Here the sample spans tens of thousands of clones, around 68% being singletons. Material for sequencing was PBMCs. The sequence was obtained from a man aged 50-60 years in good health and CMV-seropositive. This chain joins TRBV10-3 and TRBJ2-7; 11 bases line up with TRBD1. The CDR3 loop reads CAISVSAPGDRGNYEQYF. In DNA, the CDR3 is TGTGCCATCAGTGTGTCTGCCCCTGGGGACAGGGGGAACTACGAGCAGTACTTC.